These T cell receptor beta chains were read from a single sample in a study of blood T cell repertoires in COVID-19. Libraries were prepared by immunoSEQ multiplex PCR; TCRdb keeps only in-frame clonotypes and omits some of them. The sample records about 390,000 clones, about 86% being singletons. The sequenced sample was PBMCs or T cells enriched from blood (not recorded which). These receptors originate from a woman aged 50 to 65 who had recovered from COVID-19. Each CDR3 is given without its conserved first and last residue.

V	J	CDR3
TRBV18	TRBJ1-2	ASSPDRVFDYT
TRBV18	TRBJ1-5	ASSPSPGSNQPQH
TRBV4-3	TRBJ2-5	ASSHRLAGGPEY
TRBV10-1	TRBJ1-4	ASSGLQGGEKLF
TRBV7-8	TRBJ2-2	ASSPDRVGTGELF
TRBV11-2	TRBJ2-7	ASSSFRRGGYEQY
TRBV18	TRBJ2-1	ASSPLWASGGSSYNEQF
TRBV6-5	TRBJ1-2	ASQDRTHYGYT
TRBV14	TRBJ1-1	ASGGRTEAF
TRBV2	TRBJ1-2	ASSDRGYNGYT
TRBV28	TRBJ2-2	ASSSIQVDGNTGELF
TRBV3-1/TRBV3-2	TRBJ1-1	ASSHILTGMATEAF
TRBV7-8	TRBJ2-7	ASSSFGGPTYEQY
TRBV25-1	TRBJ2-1	ASSGELFAYNEQF